The clone carrying this T cell receptor beta chain appeared a few times. Time point noted: pre-sensitization, week 0. Treatment indicated: therapeutic diphenylcyclopropenone sensitization with weekly scalp DPC. The source of the sample is a study of human T cells and chemical hapten exposure. Study context: Doses of diphenylcyclopropenone went to the patients' scalps weekly throughout the approximately 25-week study. Alopecia areata, totalis and universalis patients, mostly female, were included.

Germline V lookup: CDR1 DFQATT, CDR2 SNEGSKA (reference sequence). The CDR3 loop spans 16 amino acids. V gave up 6 bases and J gave up 7 bases; unmatched junction bases: 15. TCRdb itself ran the RACE reads through MiXCR, one entry per CDR3 protein. The sample lists roughly 260,000 distinct CDR3 sequences, about 9% occurring once. Sample: whole blood, taken in connection with sensitization to the hapten diphenylcyclopropenone (DPC). The chain is built from TRBV20-1 and TRBJ2-2, with 9 positions matching TRBD2. This receptor was obtained from a woman aged 35 to 49 with alopecia areata. Some clones in this sample may be carry-over from other donors' samples. The CDR3 DNA reads as TGCAGTGCCCAACCCCCTGCGGGAGGGGATTTCGGGGAGCTGTTTTTT. This sequence encodes CSAQPPAGGDFGELFF.